This record covers a single TCR beta chain. Germline V gene sequence: CDR1 SGHTA, CDR2 FQGNSA. The CDR3 covers 14 residues. Deletions cut 8 bases from V and 10 bases from J, with 18 bases between. The data were obtained in a study of OX40 agonist ivuxolimab in advanced cancers. Study information: Dose-escalation patients were diagnosed with hepatocellular carcinoma, melanoma, renal cell cancer or head and neck cancer.

Here immunoSEQ multiplex PCR was the method, and the copy in TCRdb shows in-frame clones only, minus some. The table includes fewer than 80,000 clones, 85% detected once. This chain connects TRBV7-2 to TRBJ1-6; perhaps TRBD1 as D (5 bases). Sequenced here: CD4+ or CD8+ T cells sorted from blood, sampled in a trial of the OX40 agonist ivuxolimab. This receptor was obtained from an adult with an advanced solid tumor such as melanoma, head and neck, liver or kidney cancer. CDR3 coding DNA: TGTGCCAGCCGCTCGGTCGGGGAGGGGTCACCCCTCCACTTT. This codes for CASRSVGEGSPLHF.